This is a list of T cell receptor beta chains from one sample in a study of T cells in Graves' hyperthyroidism and ophthalmopathy. In TCRdb, the multiplex PCR reads were re-called with MiXCR into one record per CDR3 protein. The sample holds about 740,000 distinct CDR3 sequences; around 13% are singletons and the top ten take roughly 10%. The source material was blood. These receptors all stem from a woman aged 18-35 years with Graves' hyperthyroidism. Each CDR3 is given with its conserved first and last residue. The D gene is left open where the match is weak. Size is omitted from some rows. Given values are once, few, many or a class for expanded clones.

D gene	clone size	J gene	V gene	CDR3 DNA	CDR3 protein
TRBD2	.	TRBJ2-7	TRBV4-3	TGCGCCAGCAGCCAGGGCCTAGGACTAGCGGGCTCAGGTGAGCAGTACTTC	CASSQGLGLAGSGEQYF
.	.	TRBJ1-3	TRBV10-3	TGTGCCATCAGATCGGGTCTTTACTCGGGTAACACCATATATTTT	CAIRSGLYSGNTIYF
.	many	TRBJ1-1	TRBV20-1	TGCAGTGCTAGAGCCTCCGGTTCCGAAGCTTTCTTT	CSARASGSEAFF
.	few	TRBJ2-7	TRBV6-1	TGTGCCAGTAGGAACAACTACGAGCAGTACTTC	CASRNNYEQYF
.	many	TRBJ2-7	TRBV7-9	TGTGCCAGCAGCTCGACGAGAGCGCCGACCTACGAGCAGTACTTC	CASSSTRAPTYEQYF
.	many	TRBJ2-5	TRBV11-2	TGTGCCAGCAGCTCTAGGTGGGGCCAAGAGACCCAGTACTTC	CASSSRWGQETQYF
.	few	TRBJ2-3	TRBV10-2	TGCGCCAGCAGCGGAGACCGCAACAGGGGCACAGATACGCAGTATTTT	CASSGDRNRGTDTQYF
.	many	TRBJ1-1	TRBV7-3	TGTGCCAGCAGCTACGGCCCTGCGAACACTGAAGCTTTCTTT	CASSYGPANTEAFF
.	many	TRBJ2-1	TRBV7-8	TGTGCCAGCAGCTTAAGGAGGCTCGAAAGCAATGAGCAGTTCTTC	CASSLRRLESNEQFF
TRBD1	many	TRBJ2-1	TRBV7-8	TGTGCCAGCAGCTCCGGGACAGGGTTGTGGGTTGAGCAGTTCTTC	CASSSGTGLWVEQFF
.	many	TRBJ2-3	TRBV28	TGTGCCCTCACCCCTAGGGGTGAGGGAGATACGCAGTATTTT	CALTPRGEGDTQYF
.	many	TRBJ2-5	TRBV6-1	TGTGCCAGCAGTGTACTGATACAAAAAGAGACCCAGTACTTC	CASSVLIQKETQYF
.	few	TRBJ1-2	TRBV28	TGTGCCAGCAGTTCGCTACCGGCAGGCTATGGCTACACCTTC	CASSSLPAGYGYTF
.	many	TRBJ2-1	TRBV7-9	TGTGCCAGCAGCTTACCCCCAGGGCGTAACTACAATGAGCAGTTCTTC	CASSLPPGRNYNEQFF
.	few	TRBJ2-7	TRBV5-6	TGTGCCAGCAGCTGGAACATCTACGAGCAGTACTTC	CASSWNIYEQYF
.	many	TRBJ2-7	TRBV28	TGTGCCAGCAGTCCCACGGACAGTCTTAGGTTCGGGGGGTTCTACGAGCAGTACTTC	CASSPTDSLRFGGFYEQYF
TRBD2	few	TRBJ2-1	TRBV5-1	TGCGCCAGCAGCTTGGGATGGACTAGCGGAGGAAGTTACAATGAGCAGTTCTTC	CASSLGWTSGGSYNEQFF
TRBD2	many	TRBJ2-1	TRBV5-1	TGCGCCAGCAGCTGGACTAGCGGATGGGGGAATGAGCAGTTCTTC	CASSWTSGWGNEQFF
.	.	TRBJ2-7	TRBV7-9	TGTGCCAGCAGCTTTCTCGGGGCTGGATTTCAGGAGCAGTACTTC	CASSFLGAGFQEQYF
TRBD1	.	TRBJ2-1	TRBV29-1	TGCAGCGGGAGTTTGGACAGGGGTTACAATGAGCAGTTCTTC	CSGSLDRGYNEQFF
TRBD2	many	TRBJ2-7	TRBV18	TGTGCCAGCTCACCACCGGGGATAGCGGGCCAAACCTACGAGCAGTACTTC	CASSPPGIAGQTYEQYF
TRBD2	many	TRBJ2-5	TRBV7-6	TGTGCCAGCAGCTTAGGGTTAGCGGGCGGTCCAGAGGAGACCCAGTACTTC	CASSLGLAGGPEETQYF
TRBD2	few	TRBJ2-1	TRBV3-1	TGTGCCAGCAGCCAAGATAAAGCTGCAGCGGGAGACAATGAGCAGTTCTTC	CASSQDKAAAGDNEQFF
.	many	TRBJ2-5	TRBV11-2	TGTGCCAGCAGCTTATCGACAGTCCAAGAGACCCAGTACTTC	CASSLSTVQETQYF
TRBD2	many	TRBJ2-1	TRBV12-5	TGTGCTAGCGCGACTAGCGCCTACAATGAGCAGTTCTTC	CASATSAYNEQFF
.	.	TRBJ2-3	TRBV29-1	TGCAGCGTTGTTGGGACCCTCACAGATACGCAGTATTTT	CSVVGTLTDTQYF
TRBD1	few	TRBJ2-7	TRBV7-6	TGTGCCAGCAGTCCCCAGCCGGGACAGGGGAGCTACGAGCAGTACTTC	CASSPQPGQGSYEQYF
TRBD2	.	TRBJ2-6	TRBV7-2	TGTGCCAGCAGCAGAGGGGAGGGCTCTGGGGCCAACGTCCTGACTTTC	CASSRGEGSGANVLTF
.	few	TRBJ2-1	TRBV7-3	TGTGCCAGCAGCCCCAGCGCGGCCTACAATGAGCAGTTCTTC	CASSPSAAYNEQFF
TRBD1	.	TRBJ1-5	TRBV5-6	TGTGCCAGCAGCGACAGGGGATACCAGCCCCAGCATTTT	CASSDRGYQPQHF
TRBD1	many	TRBJ2-3	TRBV7-9	TGTGCCAGCAGCTTTGAGGGACAGAACACAGATACGCAGTATTTT	CASSFEGQNTDTQYF
.	few	TRBJ1-2	TRBV29-1	TGCAGCGGGGGTGGATCCAGCTATGGCTACACCTTC	CSGGGSSYGYTF
.	many	TRBJ2-3	TRBV7-9	TGTGCCAGCAGCTTACCACGGCCTGTTTCCGCAGATACGCAGTATTTT	CASSLPRPVSADTQYF
TRBD2	few	TRBJ2-1	TRBV7-2	TGTGCCAGCAGCTTAGAGGGACTAGCGGGACTTGAGCAGTTCTTC	CASSLEGLAGLEQFF
TRBD2	.	TRBJ2-1	TRBV7-9	TGTGCCAGCAGCTTCCGGGACTACAACTACAATGAGCAGTTCTTC	CASSFRDYNYNEQFF
TRBD2	.	TRBJ2-2	TRBV6-5	TGTGCCAGCAGTTACGGTCGGGTAGCGGGAATCACCGGGGAGCTGTTTTTT	CASSYGRVAGITGELFF
.	few	TRBJ1-1	TRBV5-5	TGTGCCAGCTCGCTGACCGGGAGGGGTGAAGCTTTCTTT	CASSLTGRGEAFF
.	.	TRBJ1-1	TRBV29-1	TGCAGCGTTGACGCGCGCGGTGCTGAAGCTTTCTTT	CSVDARGAEAFF
TRBD2	many	TRBJ2-7	TRBV18	TGTGCCAGCTCACCTCCCACTAGCGGGAGCAACGAGCAGTACTTC	CASSPPTSGSNEQYF
TRBD1	.	TRBJ2-6	TRBV19	TGTGCCAGTAGTAATACCGGGACAGGGGGCGGAGGGGTCAACGTCCTGACTTTC	CASSNTGTGGGGVNVLTF
TRBD1	few	TRBJ1-5	TRBV4-2	TGTGCCAGCAGCCGACAGGGTGAGAATCAGCCCCAGCATTTT	CASSRQGENQPQHF
.	few	TRBJ1-1	TRBV16	TGTGCCAGCAGCCAAATCGGGACACCGAACACTGAAGCTTTCTTT	CASSQIGTPNTEAFF
TRBD2	.	TRBJ2-5	TRBV9	TGTGCCAGCAGCGTAGCTAGCGGGAGGGGGGAGACCCAGTACTTC	CASSVASGRGETQYF
.	many	TRBJ2-7	TRBV11-2	TGTGCCAGCAGCTTAGGAAGGGTAACCCTCTCGGACGAGCAGTACTTC	CASSLGRVTLSDEQYF
TRBD2	many	TRBJ2-7	TRBV28	TGTGCCAGCAGTCTAGCGGGAGGGGACGTCTCCTACGAGCAGTACTTC	CASSLAGGDVSYEQYF
.	many	TRBJ2-3	TRBV30	TGTGCCTGGAGTGATAGCGGACCAGATACGCAGTATTTT	CAWSDSGPDTQYF
.	few	TRBJ2-2	TRBV5-6	TGTGCCAGCAGCTTGGAATACCTCCCCGGGGAGCTGTTTTTT	CASSLEYLPGELFF
TRBD2	many	TRBJ2-1	TRBV18	TGTGCCAGCTCACCATGGGGGGGCTCCTACAATGAGCAGTTCTTC	CASSPWGGSYNEQFF
.	many	TRBJ2-1	TRBV18	TGTGCCAGCTCACCTTCTCTCGTCGAAATGAATGAGCAGTTCTTC	CASSPSLVEMNEQFF
.	many	TRBJ2-4	TRBV18	TGTGCCAGCTCACCACCGGGTCAGGGAACTAACATTCAGTACTTC	CASSPPGQGTNIQYF
TRBD2	.	TRBJ2-7	TRBV7-7	TGTGCCAGCAGCTTCCTTTCGGCGGGTAGCGGGGGATCCTACGAGCAGTACTTC	CASSFLSAGSGGSYEQYF